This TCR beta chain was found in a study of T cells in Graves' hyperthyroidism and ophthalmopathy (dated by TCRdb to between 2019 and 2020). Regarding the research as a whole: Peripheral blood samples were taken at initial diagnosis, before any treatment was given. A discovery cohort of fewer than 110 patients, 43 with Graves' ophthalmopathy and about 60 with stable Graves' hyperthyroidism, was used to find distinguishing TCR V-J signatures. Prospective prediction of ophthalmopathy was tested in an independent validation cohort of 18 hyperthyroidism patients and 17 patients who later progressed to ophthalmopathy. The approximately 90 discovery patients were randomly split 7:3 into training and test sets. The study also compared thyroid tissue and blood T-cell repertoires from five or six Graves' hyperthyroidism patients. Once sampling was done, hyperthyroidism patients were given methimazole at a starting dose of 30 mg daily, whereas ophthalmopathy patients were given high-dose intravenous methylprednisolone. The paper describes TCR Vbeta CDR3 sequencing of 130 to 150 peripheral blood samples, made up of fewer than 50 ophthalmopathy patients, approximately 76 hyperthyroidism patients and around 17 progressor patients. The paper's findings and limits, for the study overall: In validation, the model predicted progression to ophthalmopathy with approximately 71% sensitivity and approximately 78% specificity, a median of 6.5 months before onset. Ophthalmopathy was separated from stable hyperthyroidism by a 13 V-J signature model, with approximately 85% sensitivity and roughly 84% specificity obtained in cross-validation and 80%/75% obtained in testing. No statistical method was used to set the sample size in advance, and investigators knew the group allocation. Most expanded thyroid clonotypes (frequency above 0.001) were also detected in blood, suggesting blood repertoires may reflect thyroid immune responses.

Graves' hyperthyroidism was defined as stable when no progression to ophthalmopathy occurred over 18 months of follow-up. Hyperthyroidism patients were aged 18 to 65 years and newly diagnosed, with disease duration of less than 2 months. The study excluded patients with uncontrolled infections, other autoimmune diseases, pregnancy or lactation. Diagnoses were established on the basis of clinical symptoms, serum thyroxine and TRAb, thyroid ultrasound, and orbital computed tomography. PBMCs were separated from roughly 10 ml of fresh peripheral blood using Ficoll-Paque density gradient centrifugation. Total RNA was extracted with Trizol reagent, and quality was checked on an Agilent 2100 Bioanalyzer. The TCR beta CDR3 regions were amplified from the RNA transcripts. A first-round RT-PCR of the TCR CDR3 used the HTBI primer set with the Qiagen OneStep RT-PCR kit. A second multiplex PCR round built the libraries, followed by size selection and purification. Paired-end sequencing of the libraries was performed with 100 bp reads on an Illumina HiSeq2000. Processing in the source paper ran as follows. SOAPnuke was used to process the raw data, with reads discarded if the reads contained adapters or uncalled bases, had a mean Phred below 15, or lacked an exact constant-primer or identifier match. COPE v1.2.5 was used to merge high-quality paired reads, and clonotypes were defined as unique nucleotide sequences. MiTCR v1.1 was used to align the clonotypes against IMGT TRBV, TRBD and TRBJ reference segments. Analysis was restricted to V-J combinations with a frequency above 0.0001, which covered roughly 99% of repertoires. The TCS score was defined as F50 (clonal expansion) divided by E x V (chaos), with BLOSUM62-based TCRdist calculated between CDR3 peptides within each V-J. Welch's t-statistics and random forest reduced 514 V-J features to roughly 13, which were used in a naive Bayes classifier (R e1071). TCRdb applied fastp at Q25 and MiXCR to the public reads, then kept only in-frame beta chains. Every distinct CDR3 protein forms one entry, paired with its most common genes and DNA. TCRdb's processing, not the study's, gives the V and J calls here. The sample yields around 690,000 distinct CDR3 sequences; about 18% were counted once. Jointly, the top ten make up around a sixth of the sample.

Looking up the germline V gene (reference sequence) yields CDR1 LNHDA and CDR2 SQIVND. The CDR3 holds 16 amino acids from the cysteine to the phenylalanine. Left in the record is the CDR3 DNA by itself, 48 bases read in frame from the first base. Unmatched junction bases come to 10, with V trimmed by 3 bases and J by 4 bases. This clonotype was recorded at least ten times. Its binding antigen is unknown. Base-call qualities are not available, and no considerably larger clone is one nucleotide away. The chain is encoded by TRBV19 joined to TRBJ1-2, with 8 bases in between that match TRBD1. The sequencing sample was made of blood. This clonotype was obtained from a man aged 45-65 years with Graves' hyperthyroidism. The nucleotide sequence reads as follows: TGTGCCAGTAGTATTTTACCGGGACAGGACTTCTATGGCTACACCTTC. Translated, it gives CASSILPGQDFYGYTF.